Sequencing of this T cell receptor beta chain was carried out in a study of beta chain features in type 1 diabetes. Study-wide points: cDNA-based sequencing might over-represent cells highly expressing TCR. In all four CD4+ subsets, TCRB CDR3 length was significantly, moderately reduced in type 1 diabetes.

Expressed TCRB transcripts were sequenced, since all the RNA that had been isolated was reverse transcribed. TCRdb keeps only in-frame clones here, not all; method: immunoSEQ multiplex PCR. The data contain over 120,000 clones, 10% to 15% of them seen just once; the ten biggest clones take up roughly 1.4%. As regards this clone: The target antigen is unknown.

Blood was collected once per donor into heparin, averaging about 116 mL. Purity of each sorted population was above 95%. There are 14 residues in the CDR3. CDR1 and CDR2 from the germline V gene are SGHTA and FQGNSA. The V and J ends lost 7 bases and 4 bases, in that order; junction bases with no gene match: 7. The material sequenced was central memory CD4+ T cells from blood. The chain employs TRBV7-2 and TRBJ1-2; 9 positions agree with TRBD1. This TCR derives from a man in his late teens or twenties with type 1 diabetes. CDR3 protein: CASTTLTGGYGYTF. DNA of the CDR3: TGTGCCAGCACAACTTTGACAGGGGGCTATGGCTACACCTTC.